This passage covers 31 T cell receptor beta chains from one sample sequenced in a study of blood T cell repertoires in COVID-19. Measured with immunoSEQ multiplex PCR; TCRdb has only the in-frame clones, and not every one. The sample has just under 250,000 clones; approximately 83% are singletons. Specimen: peripheral blood. These receptors were obtained from a young woman who had recovered from COVID-19.

The sample holds one count of this clone. The V call is TRBV11-2, the J call TRBJ2-7, with D tentatively TRBD1 (5 bases). V shed 5 bases and J shed 1 base, with 15 bases lying between them. This CDR3 region has 15 residues. Looked up from germline, CDR1 is SGHAT and CDR2 is FQNNGV. The CDR3: CASSHAWQGSYEQYF. CDR3 nucleotide sequence: TGTGCCAGCAGCCATGCGTGGCAGGGATCCTACGAGCAGTACTTC.

V usage is TRBV7-6 and J usage is TRBJ2-1; TRBD1 matches at 9 bases. The CDR3 spans 15 residues. V trimming: 5 bases; J trimming: 4 bases; junction bases outside the gene matches: 6. Germline CDR1 reads SGHVS; CDR2 reads FNYEAQ. The CDR3 sequence is CASSQEQGAYNEQFF. CDR3 sequence (DNA): TGTGCCAGCAGCCAAGAACAGGGGGCTTACAATGAGCAGTTCTTC.

This clone was seen a single time. The gene calls are TRBV5-1 and TRBJ1-2, with D perhaps TRBD1 (5 bases). Germline V gives CDR1 SGHRS, CDR2 YFSETQ. The CDR3 totals 14 residues. V lost 0 bases, J lost 3 bases, and 9 bases lay in between. CDR3: CASSLGSRDYGYTF. The CDR3 nucleotides are TGCGCCAGCAGCTTGGGTTCCAGGGACTATGGCTACACCTTC.

The chain joins TRBV6-5 to TRBJ1-4; possible D gene TRBD1, 6 bases. The germline gives CDR1 MNHEY, CDR2 SVGAGI. CDR3 length equals 13 residues. The germline V and J ends were trimmed by 7 bases and 6 bases, with 12 bases remaining between them. Here the CDR3 DNA reads TGTGCCAGCAACAGGGACCCTCATGAAAAACTGTTTTTT. This sequence encodes CASNRDPHEKLFF.

The chain combines TRBV12-3 or TRBV12-4 with TRBJ2-5; possibly TRBD1 for D (6 bases). The V end lost 4 bases, the J end lost 4 bases, and 10 bases lay between the germline ends. The CDR3 is 13 residues long. CDR3 sequence reads: CASSSPGVETQYF. The CDR3 region has the DNA TGTGCCAGCAGTTCACCAGGGGTAGAGACCCAGTACTTC.

The chain uses TRBV7-9 and TRBJ2-7; maybe TRBD2 (6 bases). Germline CDR1 and CDR2: SEHNR and FQNEAQ (reference sequence). V lost 3 bases and J lost 9, with 9 bases in between. The CDR3 sequence is 11 residues long. This CDR3 is CASSLGGVQYF. The DNA for the CDR3 is TGTGCCAGCAGCTTGGGGGGAGTGCAGTACTTC.

The rearrangement uses TRBV11-2 and TRBJ1-2, with no clear D. The V gene lost 5 bases and the J gene lost 0 bases, with 13 bases spanning the gap. Germline CDR1 reads SGHAT; CDR2 reads FQNNGV. The CDR3 loop spans 15 amino acids. The CDR3 protein is CASSVAGGANYGYTF. The CDR3 DNA is TGTGCCAGCAGCGTGGCCGGCGGGGCTAACTATGGCTACACCTTC.

The rearrangement links TRBV5-1 to TRBJ2-1; D not resolved. The CDR3 loop spans 13 amino acids. Germline values: CDR1 SGHRS, CDR2 YFSETQ. The V and J ends lost 2 bases and 4 bases respectively, with 7 bases between them. CDR3 DNA sequence: TGCGCCAGCAGCTTTAGTCTGTACAATGAGCAGTTCTTC. This sequence encodes CASSFSLYNEQFF.

The chain recombines TRBV13 with TRBJ2-7, with 7 positions matching TRBD1. The CDR3 is 16 residues long. Trimming removed 0 bases from V and 1 base from J; junction bases left unmatched: 6. Germline V lookup: CDR1 PRHDT, CDR2 FYEKMQ (reference sequence). As DNA, the CDR3 is TGTGCCAGCAGCTTAGGCACGGGGACAGATTCCTACGAGCAGTACTTC. It yields the protein CASSLGTGTDSYEQYF. Looking up the rest from reference TRBV13 and TRBJ2-7 gives the full variable domain: AAGVIQSPRHLIKEKRETATLKCYPIPRHDTVYWYQQGPGQDPQFLISFYEKMQSDKGSIPDRFSAQQFSDYHSELNMSSLELGDSALYFCASSLGTGTDSYEQYFGPGTRLTVT.

The rearrangement uses TRBV7-2 and TRBJ2-7; tentatively, D is TRBD2 (5 bases). The CDR3 has 13 amino acids. Germline V gene data show CDR1 as SGHTA and CDR2 as FQGNSA. V gave up 5 bases and J gave up 7 bases, with 15 bases separating them. CDR3 DNA: TGTGCCAGCAGCGACCAAGGGAGTAGGGAGCAGTACTTC. Translated, it gives CASSDQGSREQYF. The full variable domain, its missing parts supplied by reference TRBV7-2 and TRBJ2-7, is GAGVSQSPSNKVTEKGKDVELRCDPISGHTALYWYRQSLGQGLEFLIYFQGNSAPDKSGLPSDRFSAERTGGSVSTLTIQRTQQEDSAVYLCASSDQGSREQYFGPGTRLTVT.

The chain joins TRBV4-2 to TRBJ2-1, with 15 bases matching TRBD2. The CDR3 totals 20 residues. Per germline, CDR1 LGHNA and CDR2 YNFKEQ. Unmatched junction bases numbered 11, after V lost 4 bases and J lost 1 base. The CDR3 is CASSLISGTSGGTSYNEQFF. CDR3 sequence (DNA): TGTGCCAGCAGCCTGATAAGCGGGACTAGCGGGGGGACGTCCTACAATGAGCAGTTCTTC.

J is TRBJ2-3 and V is TRBV7-2; D uncertain. The V end lost 7 bases, the J end lost 1 base, and 12 bases lay between the germline ends. The CDR3 is 14 amino acids. Per the germline V gene, CDR1 is SGHTA and CDR2 is FQGNSA. In nucleotides, the CDR3 is TGTGCCAGCACCCCCAAGCGCCGCACAGATACGCAGTATTTT. It specifies CASTPKRRTDTQYF.

The chain combines TRBV5-4 with TRBJ1-2; weak D call: TRBD1 (6 bases). V shed 0 bases and J shed 5 bases, with 23 bases lying between them. CDR3 length: 18 residues. Germline assignment: CDR1 SGHNT and CDR2 YYREEE (reference sequence). The CDR3, as DNA: TGTGCCAGCAGCTTGGAGTTTTTCGCAGGGGCAGGCTCTTATGGCTACACCTTC. This gives the protein CASSLEFFAGAGSYGYTF.

The rearrangement joins TRBV30 to TRBJ2-3, with TRBD1 matching over 8 bases. The CDR3 totals 15 residues. Germline V gene data show CDR1 as GTSNPN and CDR2 as SVGIG (reference sequence). Unmatched junction bases numbered 6, after V lost 0 bases and J lost 4 bases. As DNA, the CDR3 is TGTGCCTGGAGTGTTGACAGGGGAGTGGCAGATACGCAGTATTTT. This gives the protein CAWSVDRGVADTQYF. The entire variable domain, with the rest obtained from reference TRBV30 and TRBJ2-3, is as follows: SQTIHQWPATLVQPVGSPLSLECTVEGTSNPNLYWYRQAAGRGLQLLFYSVGIGQISSEVPQNLSASRPQDRQFILSSKKLLLSDSGFYLCAWSVDRGVADTQYFGPGTRLTVL.

V usage is TRBV3-1 (or the pseudogene TRBV3-2) and J usage is TRBJ2-3; 7 bases agree with TRBD2. V was pared by 4 bases and J by 2 bases, with 9 bases of the junction left unmatched. CDR1 is LGHDT, CDR2 YNNKEL, per germline (reference sequence). The CDR3 runs to 16 residues. The CDR3 nucleotides read TGTGCCAGCAGCCCCAGAATCGGGACTAACACAGATACGCAGTATTTT. The encoded protein is CASSPRIGTNTDTQYF.

This clone appeared once. This sequence joins TRBV6-5 and TRBJ1-1; 8 nucleotides line up with TRBD1. The CDR3 is 15 residues long. The germline CDR1 and CDR2 sequences are MNHEY and SVGAGI. V was pared by 2 bases and J by 4 bases, with 6 bases of the junction left unmatched. CDR3 loop: CASSYQGAITTEAFF. The CDR3, as DNA: TGTGCCAGCAGTTACCAGGGGGCCATTACCACTGAAGCTTTCTTT.

V and J are TRBV5-1 and TRBJ2-3, with D perhaps matching TRBD2 (6 bases). This CDR3 has 14 amino acids. Germline V CDR1 and CDR2: SGHRS, YFSETQ. Trimming pared 4 bases from V and 2 bases from J, leaving 11 bases between. CDR3 protein: CASSQGTPTDTQYF. DNA for the CDR3: TGCGCCAGCAGCCAAGGGACTCCCACAGATACGCAGTATTTT.

This rearrangement joins TRBV20-1 to TRBJ2-1; D is possibly TRBD2 (5 bases). Trimming stripped 3 bases from V and 8 bases from J, with 17 bases between. Germline V gene data show CDR1 as DFQATT and CDR2 as SNEGSKA (reference sequence). The length of the CDR3 is 14 residues. Written as DNA, the CDR3 is TGCAGTGCTAGTTTACCCCCTGCGGGCCATGAGCAGTTCTTC. Protein product: CSASLPPAGHEQFF.

The gene calls are TRBV3-1 (or the pseudogene TRBV3-2) and TRBJ2-7; D perhaps matches TRBD2 (6 bases). Trimming took 4 bases from V and 6 from J, leaving 13 bases between them. Germline-derived CDR1 and CDR2 are LGHDT and YNNKEL (reference sequence). The CDR3 spans 13 residues. For the CDR3, the DNA is TGTGCCAGCAGCCTGGCGGGCGGGATCGAGCAGTACTTC. Translation gives CASSLAGGIEQYF.

The rearrangement joins TRBV5-1 to TRBJ2-5; 8 bases are a match to TRBD2. The CDR3 contains 14 residues. Germline V lookup: CDR1 SGHRS, CDR2 YFSETQ. Trimming cost V 4 bases and J 2 bases; bases outside gene matches: 4. CDR3 sequence (DNA): TGCGCCAGCAGCCTACTAGCGGATCAAGAGACCCAGTACTTC. It encodes CASSLLADQETQYF.

This chain links TRBV18 with TRBJ2-2, with TRBD1 matching 9 bases. The CDR3 contains 16 residues. Germline V gene sequence: CDR1 KGHSH, CDR2 LQKENI. V gave up 6 bases and J gave up 2 bases; unmatched junction bases: 7. CDR3 DNA sequence: TGTGCCAGCTCCCAGGGGACAGGGATTAACACCGGGGAGCTGTTTTTT. Translating gives CASSQGTGINTGELFF.

The CDR3 loop reads CASTSDSSGNTIYF. CDR3 DNA sequence: TGTGCCAGCACCTCGGACAGCTCTGGAAACACCATATATTTT. The chain is built from TRBV6-5 and TRBJ1-3, with D possibly being TRBD1 (6 bases). The germline V gene encodes CDR1 MNHEY and CDR2 SVGAGI. The V and J ends lost 7 bases and 0 bases respectively, with 10 bases between them. CDR3 length: 14 amino acids.

The genes are TRBV9 and TRBJ1-1; D gene uncertain. The CDR3 is 14 residues long. Germline V CDR1 and CDR2: SGDLS, YYNGEE. Trimming shortened V by 1 base and J by 3 bases, and 10 bases separated the two germline ends. CDR3 loop: CASSVFPSDTEAFF. Here the CDR3 DNA reads TGTGCCAGCAGCGTATTCCCCTCAGACACTGAAGCTTTCTTT.

The rearrangement joins TRBV5-6 to TRBJ2-4; D possibly corresponds to TRBD1 (6 bases). The length of the CDR3 is 17 residues. Germline assignment: CDR1 SGHDT and CDR2 YYEEEE. V was shortened by 2 bases and J by 4 bases, with 19 bases between the two germline ends. Here the CDR3 DNA reads TGTGCCAGCAGCTTTGAAACCTCCGGGACACGGAAAAACATTCAGTACTTC. It is translated as CASSFETSGTRKNIQYF.

The V and J genes are TRBV7-3 and TRBJ2-1; TRBD2 aligns across 13 bases. Germline V gene lookup returns CDR1 SGHTA and CDR2 FQGTGA. The CDR3 contains 18 residues. Trimming cost V 1 base and J 8 bases; bases outside gene matches: 11. The CDR3 region has the DNA TGTGCCAGCAGCTTAAGCGAGACTAGCGGGGGGATCTTGGATGAGCAGTTCTTC. This sequence encodes CASSLSETSGGILDEQFF.

This chain connects TRBV18 to TRBJ1-2; 10 positions agree with TRBD1. This CDR3 has 15 residues. V lost 6 bases to trimming and J lost 3 bases; unmatched junction nucleotides: 7. Germline CDR1 reads KGHSH; CDR2 reads LQKENI. This CDR3 reads CASSSPGTGDYGYTF. The CDR3 nucleotides are TGTGCCAGCTCGTCCCCCGGGACAGGGGACTATGGCTACACCTTC. The whole variable domain, remainder taken from reference TRBV18 and TRBJ1-2, is NAGVMQNPRHLVRRRGQEARLRCSPMKGHSHVYWYRQLPEEGLKFMVYLQKENIIDESGMPKERFSAEFPKEGPSILRIQQVVRGDSAAYFCASSSPGTGDYGYTFGSGTRLTVV.

This chain connects TRBV2 to TRBJ2-2; 8 bases line up with TRBD2. The J segment lost 8 bases and the V segment lost 6 bases, leaving 11 bases of the junction unmatched. CDR3 length: 15 amino acids. From germline, CDR1 is SNHLY and CDR2 FYNNEI. The CDR3 DNA follows: TGTGCCAGCAGCCCAGCGAGGCGGGGGGCAGGGGAGCTGTTTTTT. This encodes CASSPARRGAGELFF.

With respect to this clone: At one of its ends the junction is not consistent with the germline gene, which may arise from a read error. V usage is TRBV6-5 and J usage is TRBJ2-5; 7 nucleotides line up with TRBD1. Germline CDR1 MNHEY, CDR2 SVGAGI. CDR3 length: 12 amino acids. The CDR3 nucleotides are TGTGTCAGCTCCGGGACAGAAGAGACCCAGTACTTC. Its protein product is CVSSGTEETQYF.

This clone was detected only a few times. The rearrangement joins TRBV25-1 to TRBJ1-6, with D maybe TRBD1 (6 bases). With 0 bases removed from V and 7 bases from J, the gap between germline ends came to 10 bases. From germline, CDR1 is MGHDK and CDR2 SYGVNS. The CDR3 is made up of 15 amino acids. DNA of the CDR3: TGTGCCAGCAGTGAATATGGGACAATCAATTCACCCCTCCACTTT. Its translation: CASSEYGTINSPLHF.

There are a few counts of this clone. J is TRBJ1-2 and V is TRBV11-2, with 9 bases fitting TRBD1. J lost 5 bases, V lost 6 bases, and 16 bases had no gene match. Germline CDR1 and CDR2: SGHAT and FQNNGV. The CDR3 sequence is 17 residues long. CDR3 amino acids: CASRPWAGTGPSYGYTF. DNA of the CDR3: TGTGCCAGCAGGCCGTGGGCTGGGACAGGGCCGTCTTATGGCTACACCTTC. Full variable domain (outside the CDR3, taken from reference TRBV11-2 and TRBJ1-2): EAGVAQSPRYKIIEKRQSVAFWCNPISGHATLYWYQQILGQGPKLLIQFQNNGVVDDSQLPKDRFSAERLKGVDSTLKIQPAKLEDSAVYLCASRPWAGTGPSYGYTFGSGTRLTVV.

The genes are TRBV2 and TRBJ2-2, with TRBD2 matching 7 bases. Unmatched junction bases numbered 15, after V lost 8 bases and J lost 6 bases. The CDR3 extends over 16 amino acids. CDR1 is SNHLY and CDR2 is FYNNEI in the germline V gene. The CDR3 DNA reads as TGTGCCAGCCTTTCGGGAGGTGGGGAGGATGCCGGGGAGCTGTTTTTT. Its protein is CASLSGGGEDAGELFF.